A selection of T cell receptor beta chains follows, all from one sample in a study of cytomegalovirus exposure and HLA in healthy donors. TCRdb keeps only in-frame clones here, not all; method: immunoSEQ multiplex PCR. The sample has 85,000 to 130,000 clones; roughly 80% are singletons. Sequenced sample: PBMCs. These receptors were taken from a man aged 35 to 55 in good health and CMV-seronegative. Each CDR3 is given with its conserved first and last residue. D genes are given only for firm matches. Only part of the rows carry a size: once, few, many, or a class if the clone is expanded.

18	.	TRBD2	TRBV5-5	TRBJ2-5	CASRGPRLAGGPQETQYF	TGTGCCAGCAGAGGTCCGAGGCTAGCGGGGGGACCACAAGAGACCCAGTACTTC
14	once	.	TRBV4-1	TRBJ1-2	CASSQRGQLGGYTF	TGCGCCAGCAGCCAGAGGGGACAACTCGGGGGCTACACCTTC
13	.	.	TRBV7-2	TRBJ2-7	CASSLDRYGEQYF	TGTGCCAGCAGCTTAGACAGGTACGGTGAGCAGTACTTC
13	.	TRBD1	TRBV6-1	TRBJ1-1	CASSQTGVTEAFF	TGTGCCAGCAGTCAGACAGGGGTCACTGAAGCTTTCTTT
16	.	.	TRBV19	TRBJ2-3	CASSGPGHPSTDTQYF	TGTGCCAGTAGTGGACCGGGACACCCTAGCACAGATACGCAGTATTTT
15	once	TRBD1	TRBV9	TRBJ2-6	CASSVWTGPSNVLTF	TGTGCCAGCAGCGTTTGGACAGGCCCTAGCAACGTCCTGACTTTC
15	once	.	TRBV6-1	TRBJ2-1	CASSGPGTGSNEQFF	TGTGCCAGCAGTGGTCCCGGGACTGGAAGCAATGAGCAGTTCTTC
15	.	.	TRBV5-1	TRBJ1-2	CASSLWTETNYGYTF	TGCGCCAGCAGCCTGTGGACAGAAACGAACTATGGCTACACCTTC
14	.	.	TRBV6-6	TRBJ2-3	CASSYRQGSDTQYF	TGTGCCAGCAGTTACCGCCAGGGGTCAGATACGCAGTATTTT
17	.	TRBD1	TRBV2	TRBJ2-1	CASSRLWDRGSYNEQFF	TGTGCCAGCAGTCGTCTCTGGGACAGGGGCTCCTACAATGAGCAGTTCTTC
16	.	TRBD1	TRBV5-1	TRBJ2-5	CASSPGGTGRQETQYF	TGCGCCAGCAGCCCGGGCGGGACAGGGCGGCAAGAGACCCAGTACTTC
16	.	TRBD1	TRBV2	TRBJ2-7	CASSDASGTGIYEQYF	TGTGCCAGCAGTGATGCATCCGGGACAGGGATCTACGAGCAGTACTTC
13	.	.	TRBV7-6	TRBJ2-7	CASSLRLSYEQYF	TGTGCCAGCAGCTTAAGACTTTCCTACGAGCAGTACTTC
15	.	TRBD1	TRBV7-6	TRBJ2-5	CASSLVGQGAGTQYF	TGTGCCAGCAGCTTAGTGGGACAGGGGGCGGGGACCCAGTACTTC
12	.	.	TRBV6-1	TRBJ1-2	CASHGTHGGYTF	TGTGCCAGCCATGGGACACATGGAGGCTACACCTTC
17	.	TRBD2	TRBV28	TRBJ2-5	CASSSVSPAGGWETQYF	TGTGCCAGCAGTTCCGTTTCTCCTGCGGGGGGGTGGGAGACCCAGTACTTC
19	.	.	TRBV11-2	TRBJ1-1	CASSLRGLGAAFSNTEAFF	TGTGCCAGCAGCTTAAGAGGGTTGGGGGCCGCATTTTCGAACACTGAAGCTTTCTTT
17	.	.	TRBV7-3	TRBJ2-3	CASSLIPGGGGTDTQYF	TGTGCCAGCAGCTTAATCCCCGGGGGAGGTGGCACAGATACGCAGTATTTT
16	.	TRBD1	TRBV6-5	TRBJ2-7	CASSLVGQGQMHEQYF	TGTGCCAGCAGTTTAGTCGGACAGGGGCAGATGCACGAGCAGTACTTC
13	.	.	TRBV11-2	TRBJ1-1	CASSLVGGGHAFF	TGTGCCAGCAGCTTAGTTGGGGGAGGGCATGCTTTCTTT
16	.	TRBD1	TRBV14	TRBJ2-7	CASSQPRTGQSYEQYF	TGTGCCAGCAGCCAGCCTAGGACAGGGCAATCCTACGAGCAGTACTTC
14	.	.	TRBV6-5	TRBJ1-1	CASSYSRVSFEAFF	TGTGCCAGCAGTTACTCTCGGGTTTCTTTCGAAGCTTTCTTT
18	.	TRBD2	TRBV9	TRBJ2-5	CASSSRPSRGGVQETQYF	TGTGCCAGCAGCTCCCGACCCTCCCGCGGGGGGGTCCAAGAGACCCAGTACTTC
14	.	.	TRBV5-4	TRBJ1-1	CASSWISGDTEAFF	TGTGCCAGCAGCTGGATCAGCGGGGACACTGAAGCTTTCTTT
17	few	TRBD2	TRBV4-1	TRBJ2-5	CASSRGPSGGYQETQYF	TGCGCCAGCAGCCGAGGCCCCAGCGGGGGGTACCAAGAGACCCAGTACTTC
20	.	TRBD2	TRBV2	TRBJ2-5	CASSESLAGGGGGYQETQYF	TGTGCCAGCAGTGAAAGTTTGGCGGGGGGGGGAGGCGGGTACCAAGAGACCCAGTACTTC
20	.	.	TRBV6-1	TRBJ1-6	CASSEGTDPRPGSYNSPLHF	TGTGCCAGCAGTGAAGGGACAGACCCACGACCGGGTTCCTATAATTCACCCCTCCACTTT
16	.	.	TRBV15	TRBJ2-2	CATSPRRGASTGELFF	TGTGCCACCAGCCCGAGGAGGGGCGCTAGCACCGGGGAGCTGTTTTTT
17	.	.	TRBV21-1	TRBJ2-7	CASSRHIGTGIKYEQYF	TGTGCCAGCTCCCGACACATCGGGACAGGGATAAAATACGAGCAGTACTTC
15	.	TRBD1	TRBV13	TRBJ2-3	CASTQNRGLSDTQYF	TGTGCCAGCACCCAGAACAGGGGGCTGTCAGATACGCAGTATTTT
13	few	.	TRBV6-5	TRBJ2-1	CASSPPPYNEQFF	TGTGCCAGCAGTCCCCCCCCGTACAATGAGCAGTTCTTC
14	.	TRBD1	TRBV2	TRBJ1-1	CATTRQGSDTEAFF	TGTGCCACAACCAGACAGGGTTCGGACACTGAAGCTTTCTTT
16	few	TRBD1	TRBV19	TRBJ1-1	CASSMIGTGGDTEAFF	TGTGCCAGTAGTATGATAGGGACAGGGGGCGACACTGAAGCTTTCTTT